These 6 T cell receptor beta chains were sequenced from one sample in a study of cytomegalovirus exposure and HLA in healthy donors (dated by TCRdb to between 2016 and 2019). The library was produced with the immunoSEQ multiplex PCR assay. For the multiplex PCR, a mixture combining 60 forward primers for TCR Vbeta segments and 13 reverse primers for TCR Jbeta segments was used. The table comes from immuneACCESS by way of TCRdb, which keeps in-frame sequences with V and J called. Part of the clones is missing from these tables; in studies checked, under half for an unresolved V gene and the rest for unknown reasons. The sample records some 130,000 clones, 66% of which are singletons. The ten largest clonotypes hold around 1.6% of the sample. Input material: PBMCs. These receptors were taken from a human donor in good health.

The gene calls are TRBV27 and TRBJ2-7; 14 nucleotides match TRBD2. The CDR3 contains 16 residues. J was trimmed by 5 bases and V by 6 bases; bases with no gene match: 9. CDR1 and CDR2 from the germline V gene are MNHEY and SMNVEV (reference sequence). The CDR3 nucleotides read TGTGCCAGCAGGGGATCTGGACTAGCGGGAGGCCACGAGCAGTACTTC. This gives the protein CASRGSGLAGGHEQYF.

This clone has just one count. The junction departs from the called germline gene at one end, perhaps through a read error. The chain is built from TRBV6-1 and TRBJ1-3; TRBD1 matches at 9 bases. CDR1 MNHNS and CDR2 SASEGT come from the germline V gene. CDR3 length: 16 amino acids. In nucleotides, the CDR3 is TGTGCCAGCAGTGAGACAGGGGGATCTAGTGGAAACGCCATATATTTT. Its translation: CASSETGGSSGNAIYF.

The chain employs TRBV9 and TRBJ2-2, with 8 bases identical to TRBD2. Unmatched junction bases numbered 7, after V lost 0 bases and J lost 6 bases. Germline CDR1 and CDR2: SGDLS and YYNGEE. This CDR3 region has 16 residues. CDR3 region: CASSVVGAGAPGELFF. Written as DNA, the CDR3 is TGTGCCAGCAGCGTAGTAGGAGCGGGAGCTCCCGGGGAGCTGTTTTTT.

This chain connects TRBV18 to TRBJ2-3, with 8 bases that match TRBD2. The germline V gene encodes CDR1 KGHSH and CDR2 LQKENI. This CDR3 spans 14 amino acids. V lost 3 bases to trimming and J lost 1 base; unmatched junction nucleotides: 0. The CDR3 protein is CASSPTSGTDTQYF. The CDR3 DNA is TGTGCCAGCTCACCGACTAGCGGCACAGATACGCAGTATTTT.

The chain carries TRBV27 and TRBJ2-7, with TRBD2 matching over 11 bases. The CDR3 is made up of 15 amino acids. The V gene's germline CDR1 is MNHEY and CDR2 SMNVEV (reference sequence). V lost 4 bases and J lost 4; bases outside the gene matches: 6. The CDR3 DNA reads TGTGCCAGCAGTTCGCCGACTAGCGGGATATACGAGCAGTACTTC. This sequence encodes CASSSPTSGIYEQYF.

The chain has TRBV5-1 and TRBJ2-2, with a tentative D call TRBD2 (5 bases). The CDR3 has 13 residues. Between the trimmed V and J ends, which lost 4 bases and 5 bases, there was a span of 9 bases. Germline-derived CDR1 and CDR2 are SGHRS and YFSETQ. The CDR3 nucleotides read TGCGCCAGCAGCCCCTCGGGGACCGGGGAGCTGTTTTTT. This encodes CASSPSGTGELFF.